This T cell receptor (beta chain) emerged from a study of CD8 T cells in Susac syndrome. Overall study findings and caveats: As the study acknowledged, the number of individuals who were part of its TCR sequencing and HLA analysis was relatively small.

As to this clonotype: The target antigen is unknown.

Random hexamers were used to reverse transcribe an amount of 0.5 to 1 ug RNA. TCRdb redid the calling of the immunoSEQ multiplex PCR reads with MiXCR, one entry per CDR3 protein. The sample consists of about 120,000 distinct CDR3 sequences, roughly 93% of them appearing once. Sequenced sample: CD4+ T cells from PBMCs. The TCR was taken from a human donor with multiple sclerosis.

As DNA, the CDR3 is TGTGCCAGCAGCCTTACAGGGGCTTTCGCCTCCTACAATGAGCAGTTCTTC. Translated, it gives CASSLTGAFASYNEQFF. The gene calls are TRBV6-4 and TRBJ2-1, with 7 positions matching TRBD1. This CDR3 has 17 residues. The germline V gene encodes CDR1 MRHNA and CDR2 SNTAGT. The trim removed 6 bases at V and 0 bases at J, leaving 11 bases unmatched.